This TCR beta chain appears in the sequencing data of a study of control samples from healthy donors and cancer patients. The table came from immunoSEQ multiplex PCR; TCRdb's copy has only in-frame clones and leaves some out. The table records roughly 100,000 clones, about 83% of them present only once. This clone was seen a few times. Other DNA sequences in this sample translate to the same CDR3. Germline V gene data show CDR1 as LGHNA and CDR2 as YNFKEQ. This CDR3 has 16 residues. The junction had 8 bases not matched to a gene; V was cut back by 4 bases and J by 4 bases. The sequencing input was blood. This sequence was found in a woman between 50 and 59 years old in good health. This chain uses TRBV4-2 with TRBJ2-1; 9 bases align to TRBD1. The CDR3 loop reads CASSPAGTGSYNEQFF. The CDR3 DNA reads as TGTGCCAGCAGCCCGGCCGGGACAGGGTCTTACAATGAGCAGTTCTTC.